This TCR beta chain was captured by sequencing in a study of blood T cell repertoires in COVID-19. Study-wide context: Sites in the United States, Italy and Spain provided acute and convalescent COVID-19 samples.

Germline V gene lookup returns CDR1 SNHLY and CDR2 FYNNEI. V was clipped by 5 bases and J by 5 bases; unmatched bases: 6. The CDR3 has 14 amino acids. Methods used by the authors: The assay estimated nucleated cells by amplifying reference gene primers. Data came from immunoSEQ multiplex PCR; TCRdb stores just in-frame clones and leaves some out. The DNA was the basis for D and trimming; V, J and clone size are from that table. The data show more than 200,000 clones, 70% to 90% seen once. The receptor was derived from a man in his fifties with acute or convalescent COVID-19. The specimen sequenced was peripheral blood. The chain carries TRBV2 and TRBJ2-5, with 9 bases that match TRBD2. This CDR3 reads CASSPRTSVETQYF. The CDR3 DNA follows: TGTGCCAGCAGTCCTCGGACTAGCGTGGAGACCCAGTACTTC.